These 31 T cell receptor beta chains were sequenced from one sample in a study of PD-L1 blockade in urothelial cancer. Sequencing used immunoSEQ multiplex PCR; TCRdb keeps in-frame clones, though not all of them. Altogether 70,000 to 90,000 clones are present, around 85% being singletons, with the ten largest covering 13% to 15%. Time point in this sample: pretreatment peripheral blood. The sequencing used PBMCs, collected around atezolizumab (anti-PD-L1) treatment. The receptors stem from a man aged 60 to 75 with urothelial cancer.

This chain links TRBV15 with TRBJ2-7; D perhaps matches TRBD1 (5 bases). The CDR3 length is 17 residues. The germline gives CDR1 LNHNV, CDR2 YYDKDF (reference sequence). The V and J ends lost 3 bases and 1 base respectively, with 19 bases between them. DNA of the CDR3: TGTGCCACCAGCAGGCCAGGGTTCGATGTATTGTCCTACGAGCAGTACTTC. Amino acid sequence: CATSRPGFDVLSYEQYF.

The CDR3 DNA sequence: TGTGCCAGCAGCCCGAGAGATACGCAGTATTTT. This sequence encodes CASSPRDTQYF. The chain uses TRBV11-3 and TRBJ2-3; D is ambiguous. With 5 bases removed from V and 5 bases from J, the gap between germline ends came to 5 bases. The CDR3 has 11 residues. Germline CDR1 SGHNT, CDR2 YENEEA.

The chain couples TRBV5-1 to TRBJ2-1; 7 nucleotides align to TRBD2. The CDR3 spans 15 residues. Germline V gene lookup returns CDR1 SGHRS and CDR2 YFSETQ. V lost 4 bases to trimming and J lost 4 bases; unmatched junction nucleotides: 8. For the CDR3, the DNA is TGCGCCAGCAGCGTCGCGGGGGTAATTTACAATGAGCAGTTCTTC. Its translation is CASSVAGVIYNEQFF.

The chain couples TRBV7-3 to TRBJ2-7; TRBD1 is a possible D gene (5 bases). This CDR3 is built from 13 residues. The germline V and J ends were trimmed by 5 bases and 7 bases, with 15 bases remaining between them. Germline CDR1 reads SGHTA; CDR2 reads FQGTGA. CDR3 sequence: CASSRTGTGEQYF. The CDR3 region has the DNA TGTGCCAGCAGCCGAACAGGTACCGGGGAGCAGTACTTC.

The V and J genes are TRBV28 and TRBJ1-5; weak D call: TRBD1 (5 bases). Germline V gives CDR1 MDHEN, CDR2 SYDVKM. The germline V and J ends were trimmed by 6 bases and 7 bases, with 19 bases remaining between them. The CDR3 consists of 15 residues. The DNA for the CDR3 is TGTGCCAGCAGGCGTCCAGGGAACTTTGGACAGCCCCAGCATTTT. Its translation is CASRRPGNFGQPQHF.

This clone was seen a few times. The J gene is TRBJ2-7, the V gene TRBV7-2; perhaps TRBD2 as D (5 bases). From germline, CDR1 is SGHTA and CDR2 FQGNSA. The CDR3 runs to 15 residues. V dropped 7 bases and J dropped 5 bases, with 21 bases sitting between them. CDR3 sequence reads: CASTLAGAVIDEQYF. In nucleotides, the CDR3 is TGTGCCAGCACCCTGGCGGGCGCGGTGATAGACGAGCAGTACTTC.

The chain carries TRBV28 and TRBJ1-1; 7 bases match TRBD1. Trimming at V came to 6 bases and at J to 0 bases, leaving 7 bases not matched to a gene. Germline CDR1 MDHEN, CDR2 SYDVKM. This CDR3 has 15 amino acids. The CDR3 spells CASSPDRELNTEAFF. DNA for the CDR3: TGTGCCAGCAGCCCTGACAGGGAACTGAACACTGAAGCTTTCTTT.

The gene calls are TRBV7-9 and TRBJ1-4; D is undetermined. This CDR3 region has 13 residues. Germline lookup yields CDR1 SEHNR and CDR2 FQNEAQ (reference sequence). V gave up 4 bases and J gave up 8 bases, with 11 bases separating them. CDR3 region: CASSSAVEEKLFF. Written as DNA, the CDR3 is TGTGCCAGCAGCTCTGCGGTTGAGGAAAAACTGTTTTTT.

The rearrangement joins TRBV19 to TRBJ2-7, with TRBD1 matching 8 bases. V was clipped by 10 bases and J by 3 bases; unmatched bases: 5. Per germline, CDR1 LNHDA and CDR2 SQIVND (reference sequence). The CDR3 runs 12 residues. CDR3 residues: CATIGQGYEQYF. The CDR3 DNA is TGTGCCACCATCGGACAGGGCTACGAGCAGTACTTC. The variable domain in full, with the rest retrieved from reference TRBV19 and TRBJ2-7, is DGGITQSPKYLFRKEGQNVTLSCEQNLNHDAMYWYRQDPGQGLRLIYYSQIVNDFQKGDIAEGYSVSREKKESFPLTVTSAQKNPTAFYLCATIGQGYEQYFGPGTRLTVT.

This CDR3 is CASSTGTGGPEAQYF. The CDR3 DNA reads TGTGCCAGCAGCACCGGGACAGGGGGACCAGAGGCGCAGTATTTT. The chain employs TRBV5-6 and TRBJ2-3; 11 bases agree with TRBD1. There are 15 residues in the CDR3. The J segment lost 10 bases and the V segment lost 4 bases, leaving 11 bases of the junction unmatched. The germline V gene has CDR1 SGHDT and CDR2 YYEEEE.

This clone is a singleton in its sample. The chain has TRBV4-2 and TRBJ2-1; TRBD2 aligns across 15 bases. CDR1 and CDR2 (germline): LGHNA, YNFKEQ. This CDR3 spans 16 amino acids. The trim removed 2 bases at V and 9 bases at J, leaving 5 bases unmatched. CDR3 in amino acids: CASSQIGLAGGGEQFF. Written as DNA, the CDR3 is TGTGCCAGCAGCCAAATCGGACTAGCGGGAGGGGGTGAGCAGTTCTTC.

This chain connects TRBV19 to TRBJ2-3; a possible D gene is TRBD1 (5 bases). The germline V gene has CDR1 LNHDA and CDR2 SQIVND (reference sequence). The CDR3 covers 15 residues. Trimming removed 1 base from V and 3 bases from J, with 11 bases in between. This CDR3 reads CASSIGRGTTDTQYF. In nucleotides, the CDR3 is TGTGCCAGTAGTATAGGAAGGGGTACGACAGATACGCAGTATTTT.

This chain links TRBV5-1 with TRBJ2-7; D possibly corresponds to TRBD2 (7 bases). The CDR3 totals 18 residues. V lost 4 bases to trimming and J lost 5 bases, with 28 bases between them. CDR1 is SGHRS, CDR2 YFSETQ, per germline. Here the CDR3 DNA reads TGCGCCAGCAGCCTAACGACTCTCGGGACATCGGGAGGCCACGAGCAGTACTTC. This translates into CASSLTTLGTSGGHEQYF. The full variable domain, with the rest looked up from reference TRBV5-1 and TRBJ2-7, is KAGVTQTPRYLIKTRGQQVTLSCSPISGHRSVSWYQQTPGQGLQFLFEYFSETQRNKGNFPGRFSGRQFSNSRSEMNVSTLELGDSALYLCASSLTTLGTSGGHEQYFGPGTRLTVT.

The chain links TRBV30 to TRBJ1-1; possibly TRBD1 for D (6 bases). Deletions cut 0 bases from V and 6 bases from J, with 14 bases between. This CDR3 has 14 amino acids. From germline, CDR1 is GTSNPN and CDR2 SVGIG (reference sequence). CDR3 in DNA: TGTGCCTGGAGTGTACGCCAGGGGACGGCTGAAGCTTTCTTT. Translated, it gives CAWSVRQGTAEAFF.

This rearrangement joins TRBV27 to TRBJ2-1; 13 positions agree with TRBD2. From germline, CDR1 is MNHEY and CDR2 SMNVEV (reference sequence). With V trimmed by 5 bases and J by 7 bases, 8 bases remained unmatched. CDR3 length equals 16 residues. As DNA, the CDR3 is TGTGCCAGCAGTCCCCGGACTAGCGGGAGTATTAATGAGCAGTTCTTC. Translation: CASSPRTSGSINEQFF.

A note on this clone: A much larger clone lies one base from this, so it may be a read error. The CDR3 spells CASSPGVEQYF. Written as DNA, the CDR3 is TGTGCCAGCAGCCCGGGGGTCGAGCAGTACTTC. The rearrangement joins TRBV14 to TRBJ2-7, with a tentative D call TRBD2 (6 bases). The CDR3 has 11 residues. From germline, CDR1 is SGHDN and CDR2 FVKESK. V lost 4 bases and J 6 bases, leaving 7 bases between the germline ends.

The chain uses TRBV5-4 and TRBJ2-7, with TRBD1 matching 12 bases. Germline CDR1 and CDR2: SGHNT and YYREEE (reference sequence). With V trimmed by 5 bases and J by 7 bases, 7 bases remained unmatched. The CDR3 is 14 amino acids. The CDR3: CASSPGTGGREQYF. DNA of the CDR3: TGTGCCAGCAGTCCCGGGACAGGGGGCCGAGAGCAGTACTTC.

CDR3 amino acids: CASSLAGGRWNEQFF. In DNA, the CDR3 is TGTGCCAGCAGCTTAGCGGGGGGGAGGTGGAATGAGCAGTTCTTC. This sequence joins TRBV9 and TRBJ2-1, with 11 bases fitting TRBD2. The CDR3 consists of 15 residues. With 4 bases clipped from V and 7 bases from J, the junction kept 7 bases outside the gene matches. Germline CDR1 is SGDLS and CDR2 is YYNGEE.

This clone was seen only once. The genes are TRBV27 and TRBJ2-1; D uncertain. Trimming pared 3 bases from V and 8 bases from J, leaving 5 bases between. The germline CDR1 and CDR2 sequences are MNHEY and SMNVEV (reference sequence). This CDR3 region has 11 residues. CDR3 amino acids: CASSFGYEQFF. The CDR3 DNA reads TGTGCCAGCAGTTTCGGGTATGAGCAGTTCTTC.

The chain is built from TRBV28 and TRBJ2-7; 9 bases are a match to TRBD1. This CDR3 comprises 15 residues. Germline CDR1 MDHEN, CDR2 SYDVKM. V trimming: 4 bases; J trimming: 5 bases; junction bases outside the gene matches: 9. The CDR3 DNA reads as TGTGCCAGCAGTTCCTCCGGGACAGGGAACAACGAGCAGTACTTC. It translates to CASSSSGTGNNEQYF.

The gene calls are TRBV7-3 and TRBJ1-2; 8 nucleotides match TRBD1. The CDR3 extends over 14 amino acids. Looked up from germline, CDR1 is SGHTA and CDR2 is FQGTGA. V gave up 5 bases and J gave up 3 bases; unmatched junction bases: 5. CDR3: CASSGTGGDYGYTF. As DNA, the CDR3 is TGTGCCAGCAGCGGGACAGGAGGCGACTATGGCTACACCTTC.

V gene TRBV6-6 combines with J gene TRBJ2-7; D not resolved. Between the trimmed V and J ends, which lost 6 bases and 3 bases, there was a span of 6 bases. This CDR3 has 11 amino acids. Germline CDR1 and CDR2: MNHNY and SVGAGI (reference sequence). The CDR3 nucleotides read TGTGCCAGCAGCCCCTTCTACGAGCAGTACTTC. This gives the protein CASSPFYEQYF.

This clone was recorded once. One junction end does not reproduce the germline sequence, and a read error may be involved. V and J are TRBV6-6 and TRBJ2-7, with D unclear. The CDR3 loop spans 11 amino acids. Germline loops: CDR1 MNHNY, CDR2 SVGAGI (reference sequence). The CDR3 loop reads CASSYSNEQYF. CDR3 nucleotide sequence: TGTGCCAGCAGTTACTCCAACGAGCAGTACTTC.

The V call is TRBV7-8, the J call TRBJ2-5, with D maybe TRBD2 (5 bases). CDR1 SGHVS and CDR2 FQNEAQ come from the germline V gene. Trimming removed 2 bases from V and 0 bases from J, with 10 bases in between. The CDR3 is 15 residues long. The CDR3 coding sequence is TGTGCCAGCAGCTTACTCTGGGGAGACCAAGAGACCCAGTACTTC. Residues: CASSLLWGDQETQYF.

In its sample, this clone was seen once. This chain joins TRBV5-6 and TRBJ2-7, with D unresolved. The germline V gene has CDR1 SGHDT and CDR2 YYEEEE. V dropped 0 bases and J dropped 1 base, with 5 bases sitting between them. The CDR3 loop spans 13 amino acids. This CDR3 is CASSLVPSYEQYF. Written as DNA, the CDR3 is TGTGCCAGCAGCTTGGTCCCATCCTACGAGCAGTACTTC.

This rearrangement joins TRBV7-9 to TRBJ2-1; a possible D gene is TRBD1 (5 bases). The CDR3 extends over 13 amino acids. Trimming removed 4 bases from V and 12 bases from J, with 16 bases in between. Germline V gives CDR1 SEHNR, CDR2 FQNEAQ (reference sequence). This chain's CDR3 is CASSSQVLIAQFF. The CDR3 region has the DNA TGTGCCAGCAGCTCACAGGTTTTGATAGCGCAGTTCTTC.

The chain is built from TRBV18 and TRBJ1-2; TRBD1 matches 7 bases. The V gene end was trimmed by 1 base and the J gene end by 6 bases; junction bases not matched to a gene: 8. This CDR3 is built from 15 residues. In germline, CDR1 is KGHSH, CDR2 LQKENI. CDR3 nucleotide sequence: TGTGCCAGCTCACCACGAGACAGGGTCGGCGATGGCTACACCTTC. This sequence encodes CASSPRDRVGDGYTF.

The chain uses TRBV6-4 and TRBJ2-2, with TRBD2 matching over 13 bases. The CDR3 loop spans 16 amino acids. Germline lookup yields CDR1 MRHNA and CDR2 SNTAGT. With 6 bases clipped from V and 6 bases from J, the junction kept 7 bases outside the gene matches. As DNA, the CDR3 is TGTGCCAGCAGCCGGACTAGCGGGAGTGGGTCCGGGGAGCTGTTTTTT. It specifies CASSRTSGSGSGELFF.

The rearrangement links TRBV9 to TRBJ1-1; unclear D gene. Between the trimmed V and J ends, which lost 0 bases and 11 bases, there was a span of 14 bases. Germline assignment: CDR1 SGDLS and CDR2 YYNGEE. The CDR3 covers 13 residues. CDR3 region: CASSVELAGFAFF. CDR3 DNA sequence: TGTGCCAGCAGCGTAGAACTGGCGGGGTTTGCTTTCTTT.

The genes are TRBV2 and TRBJ2-5; no clear D gene. Germline CDR1 SNHLY, CDR2 FYNNEI. The CDR3 runs to 12 residues. V lost 6 bases and J lost 5, with 10 bases in between. The CDR3 coding sequence is TGTGCCAGCAGCCCAGAGGTCGAGACCCAGTACTTC. This codes for CASSPEVETQYF.

The sample holds one count of this clone. J is TRBJ2-7 and V is TRBV6-5; TRBD2 aligns across 9 bases. The CDR3 is 15 residues long. Germline CDR1 MNHEY, CDR2 SVGAGI. J was trimmed by 7 bases and V by 2 bases; bases with no gene match: 9. The CDR3 bases are TGTGCCAGCAGTTACGATCCTAGCGGGACGGGTGAGCAGTACTTC. Its protein is CASSYDPSGTGEQYF.